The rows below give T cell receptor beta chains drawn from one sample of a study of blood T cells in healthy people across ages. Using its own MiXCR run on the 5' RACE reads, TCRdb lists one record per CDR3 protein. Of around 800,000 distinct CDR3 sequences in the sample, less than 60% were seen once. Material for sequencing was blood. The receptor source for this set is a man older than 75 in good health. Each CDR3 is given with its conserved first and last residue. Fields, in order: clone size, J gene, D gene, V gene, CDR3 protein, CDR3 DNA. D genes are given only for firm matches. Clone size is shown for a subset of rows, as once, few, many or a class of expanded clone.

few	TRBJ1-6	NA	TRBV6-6	CASRNWDSPLHF	TGTGCCAGCAGAAACTGGGATTCACCCCTCCACTTT
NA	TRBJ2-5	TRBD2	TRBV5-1	CASSLRGEETQYF	TGCGCCAGCAGCTTGCGGGGGGAAGAGACCCAGTACTTC
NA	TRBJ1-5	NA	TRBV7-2	CASSFVEQPQHF	TGTGCCAGCAGCTTTGTGGAGCAGCCCCAGCATTTT
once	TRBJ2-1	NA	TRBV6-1	CASSAGHARGNEQFF	TGTGCCAGCAGTGCAGGTCACGCTAGGGGCAATGAGCAGTTCTTC
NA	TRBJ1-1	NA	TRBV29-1	CSVERFQGEAFF	TGCAGCGTTGAACGGTTCCAAGGTGAAGCTTTCTTT
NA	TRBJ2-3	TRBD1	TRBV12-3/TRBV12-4	CASSLAGQGSPPSDTQYF	TGTGCCAGCAGTTTAGCGGGACAGGGGTCTCCTCCGTCAGATACGCAGTATTTT
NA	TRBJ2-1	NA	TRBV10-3	CAISGGGALSYNEQFF	TGTGCCATCAGCGGCGGTGGGGCCCTCTCCTACAATGAGCAGTTCTTC
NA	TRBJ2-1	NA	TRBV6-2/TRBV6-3	CASKENEQFF	TGTGCCAGCAAGGAGAATGAGCAGTTCTTC
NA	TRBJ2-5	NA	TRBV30	CAWSIQVGETQYF	TGTGCCTGGAGTATCCAGGTTGGGGAGACCCAGTACTTC
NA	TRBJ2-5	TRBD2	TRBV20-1	CSARVRWTSQETQYF	TGCAGTGCTAGAGTTAGGTGGACTAGCCAAGAGACCCAGTACTTC
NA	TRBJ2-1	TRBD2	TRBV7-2	CASSHSGGAYNEQFF	TGTGCCAGCAGTCATAGCGGGGGGGCTTACAATGAGCAGTTCTTC
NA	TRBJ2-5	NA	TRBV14	CASSHDLYNEQYF	TGTGCCAGCAGCCATGACTTATACAATGAGCAGTACTTC
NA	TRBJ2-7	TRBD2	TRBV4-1	CASSQDRAGVREQYF	TGCGCCAGCAGCCAAGATAGGGCGGGAGTAAGGGAGCAGTACTTC
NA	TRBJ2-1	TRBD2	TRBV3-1	CASSPTSGSLDEQFF	TGTGCCAGCAGTCCGACTAGCGGGAGTTTGGATGAGCAGTTCTTC
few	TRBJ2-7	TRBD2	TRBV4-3	CASSQEGASGNYEQYF	TGCGCCAGCAGCCAAGAAGGGGCTAGCGGGAACTACGAGCAGTACTTC
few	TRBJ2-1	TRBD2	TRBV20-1	CSAKSGRDSYNEQFF	TGCAGTGCCAAAAGCGGGAGGGACTCCTACAATGAGCAGTTCTTC
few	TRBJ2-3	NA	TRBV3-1	CASSQGSLSTDTQYF	TGTGCCAGCAGCCAAGGGAGTCTTAGCACAGATACGCAGTATTTT
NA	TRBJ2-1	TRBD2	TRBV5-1	CASSSSTSGAANEQFF	TGCGCCAGCAGCTCGTCGACTAGCGGGGCTGCCAATGAGCAGTTCTTC
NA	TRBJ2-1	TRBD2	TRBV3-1	CASSPTSGRAAQFF	TGTGCCAGCAGCCCAACTAGCGGGAGGGCCGCGCAGTTCTTC
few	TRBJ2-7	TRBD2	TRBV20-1	CSASGLAGGGQYF	TGCAGTGCTAGTGGGCTAGCGGGAGGTGGGCAGTACTTC